Described below is a single T cell receptor beta chain sequence and its context. The data belong to a study of blood T cell repertoires in COVID-19. Study-wide context: T cells, B-cell-depleted T cells, or PBMCs supplied cDNA or gDNA.

Deletions cut 10 bases from V and 2 bases from J, with 18 bases between. This CDR3 spans 14 amino acids. Germline CDR1 reads SNHLY; CDR2 reads FYNNEI. Using immunoSEQ multiplex PCR, the repertoire was profiled, and TCRdb retains in-frame clones only, with some absent. The sample holds nearly 90,000 clones, less than 95% seen once. The chain couples TRBV2 to TRBJ2-7; perhaps TRBD1 as D (6 bases). The origin of this receptor is a man between 18 and 29 years old with COVID-19, enrolled during active disease. The specimen sequenced was peripheral blood. In nucleotides, the CDR3 is TGTGCCACTCGGACCGGGACAATCACCTACGAGCAGTACTTC. Translating gives CATRTGTITYEQYF.